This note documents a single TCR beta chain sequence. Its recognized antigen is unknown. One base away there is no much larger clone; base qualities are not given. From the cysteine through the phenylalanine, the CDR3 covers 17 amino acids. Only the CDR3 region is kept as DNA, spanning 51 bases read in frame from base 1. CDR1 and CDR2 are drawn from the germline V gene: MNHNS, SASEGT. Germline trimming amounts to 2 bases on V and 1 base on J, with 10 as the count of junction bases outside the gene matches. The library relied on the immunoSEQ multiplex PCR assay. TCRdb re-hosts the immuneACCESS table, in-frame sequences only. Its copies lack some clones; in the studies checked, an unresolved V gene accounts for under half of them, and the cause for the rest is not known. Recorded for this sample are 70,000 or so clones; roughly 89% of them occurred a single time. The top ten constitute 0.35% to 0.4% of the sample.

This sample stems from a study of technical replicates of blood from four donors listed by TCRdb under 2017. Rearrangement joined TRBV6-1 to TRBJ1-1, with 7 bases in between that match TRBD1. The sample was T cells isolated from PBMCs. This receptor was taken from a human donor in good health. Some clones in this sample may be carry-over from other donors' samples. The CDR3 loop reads CASSEWLHRGGNTEAFF. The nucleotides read TGTGCCAGCAGTGAATGGCTTCACAGGGGAGGGAACACTGAAGCTTTCTTT.